The clone carrying this T cell receptor (beta chain) appeared a few times. This sample was included in a study of identical twins. One entry per CDR3 protein, called by TCRdb with MiXCR from the 5' RACE reads. The sample lists roughly 250,000 distinct CDR3 sequences, over 12% seen once, with around 9.5% in the top ten. V lost 7 bases and J lost 3, with 16 bases in between. CDR3 length: 14 amino acids. Per germline, CDR1 SGHDT and CDR2 YYEEEE. This chain links TRBV5-6 with TRBJ1-2, with D perhaps matching TRBD1 (5 bases). This sequence originates from a woman aged 18-29 years in good health. Sample: memory (CD45RO+) T cells sorted from blood. The chain's CDR3 is CASSVGGLDYGYTF. CDR3 DNA sequence: TGTGCCAGCTCAGTCGGGGGACTCGACTATGGCTACACCTTC.